The 20 T cell receptor beta chains reported below all come from one sample, sequenced in a study of T cell responses to AZD1222 COVID-19 vaccine. This table comes from immunoSEQ multiplex PCR, and its TCRdb copy is limited to in-frame clones, with some not included. The profile shows around 130,000 clones, more than 85% of them singletons. Source: peripheral blood, taken 28 days after the second AZD1222 dose. These receptors came from an adult who received the AZD1222 COVID-19 vaccine.

The chain links TRBV7-8 to TRBJ1-1; D call uncertain. The CDR3 extends over 17 amino acids. The germline gives CDR1 SGHVS, CDR2 FQNEAQ. V was clipped by 4 bases and J by 0 bases, with 18 bases between them. The CDR3 DNA is TGTGCCAGCAGCTCCCCGCCGTGGCGGGGAATGAACACTGAAGCTTTCTTT. Translated: CASSSPPWRGMNTEAFF.

The rearrangement links TRBV6-5 to TRBJ2-3, with 9 bases identical to TRBD2. Per germline, CDR1 MNHEY and CDR2 SVGAGI. V was pared by 3 bases and J by 3 bases, with 4 bases of the junction left unmatched. The CDR3 spans 15 residues. The CDR3 nucleotides are TGTGCCAGCAGTTATGGTAGCGGGGGTACAGATACGCAGTATTTT. Translated: CASSYGSGGTDTQYF.

This clone turned up a few times. The V gene is TRBV30, the J gene TRBJ2-4, with 11 bases identical to TRBD2. The CDR3 is 17 residues long. J was trimmed by 0 bases and V by 5 bases; bases with no gene match: 9. Germline values: CDR1 GTSNPN, CDR2 SVGIG (reference sequence). The CDR3 region is CAWGLAGGSLAKNIQYF. CDR3 DNA: TGTGCCTGGGGGCTAGCGGGGGGCTCCCTAGCCAAAAACATTCAGTACTTC.

This chain joins TRBV5-1 and TRBJ1-1; no clear D. V gave up 3 bases and J gave up 1 base, with 7 bases separating them. The CDR3 contains 13 residues. Germline V gene data show CDR1 as SGHRS and CDR2 as YFSETQ. The CDR3 loop is CASSYLANTEAFF. CDR3 DNA sequence: TGCGCCAGCAGCTATCTAGCGAACACTGAAGCTTTCTTT.

The rearrangement joins TRBV27 to TRBJ1-1, with a weak D call TRBD1 (6 bases). The CDR3 sequence is 14 residues long. CDR1 and CDR2 (germline): MNHEY, SMNVEV (reference sequence). The ends were cut back, 5 bases at V and 0 bases at J, with 10 bases in the middle. The CDR3 region is CASSPDRLNTEAFF. The CDR3 bases are TGTGCCAGCAGTCCGGACAGATTGAACACTGAAGCTTTCTTT.

The chain combines TRBV6-6 with TRBJ1-2; TRBD1 might be the D (5 bases). Germline V lookup: CDR1 MNHNY, CDR2 SVGAGI (reference sequence). V was cut by 5 bases and J by 0 bases, with 10 bases left in between. The CDR3 extends over 14 amino acids. The CDR3 DNA reads as TGTGCCAGCAGTGAGGGACCAGCTAACTATGGCTACACCTTC. Translating gives CASSEGPANYGYTF.

The chain joins TRBV5-1 to TRBJ2-1; 10 nucleotides agree with TRBD1. Germline V gene data show CDR1 as SGHRS and CDR2 as YFSETQ. V lost 4 bases and J lost 7; bases outside the gene matches: 8. The CDR3 covers 15 residues. CDR3 nucleotide sequence: TGCGCCAGCAGCGCCACCGGGACAGGGGAGAATGAGCAGTTCTTC. Residues: CASSATGTGENEQFF. Using reference TRBV5-1 and TRBJ2-1 for the parts outside the CDR3, the full variable domain is KAGVTQTPRYLIKTRGQQVTLSCSPISGHRSVSWYQQTPGQGLQFLFEYFSETQRNKGNFPGRFSGRQFSNSRSEMNVSTLELGDSALYLCASSATGTGENEQFFGPGTRLTVL.

The V call is TRBV6-2 or TRBV6-3, the J call TRBJ2-7; D perhaps matches TRBD2 (6 bases). Per the germline V gene, CDR1 is MNHEY and CDR2 is SVGEGT. V gave up 0 bases and J gave up 5 bases, with 11 bases separating them. The CDR3 has 14 amino acids. CDR3 amino acids: CASSYSGRKHEQYF. The CDR3 DNA follows: TGTGCCAGCAGTTACTCGGGGAGGAAGCACGAGCAGTACTTC.

V usage is TRBV6-5 and J usage is TRBJ1-5, with D hard to call. Trimming took 7 bases from V and 1 from J, leaving 11 bases between them. The V gene's germline CDR1 is MNHEY and CDR2 SVGAGI. The CDR3 sequence is 14 residues long. Here the CDR3 reads CASKGDASNQPQHF. CDR3 DNA sequence: TGTGCCAGCAAAGGAGACGCCAGCAATCAGCCCCAGCATTTT.

The genes are TRBV10-2 and TRBJ1-2, with a tentative D call TRBD1 (6 bases). Trimming left V 10 bases short and J 7 bases short, with 13 bases between. CDR1 and CDR2 (germline): WSHSY, SAAADI. This CDR3 is 11 amino acids long. The CDR3 bases are TGCGCCACCGTGAAGGGGGGTGGCTACACCTTC. Protein sequence: CATVKGGGYTF.

The V and J genes are TRBV7-3 and TRBJ2-7; D is uncertain. The CDR3 runs 15 residues. Germline CDR1 reads SGHTA; CDR2 reads FQGTGA. The ends were cut back, 1 base at V and 0 bases at J, with 10 bases in the middle. The CDR3 reads CASSLRSESSYEQYF. The DNA for the CDR3 is TGTGCCAGCAGCTTAAGATCAGAGAGCTCCTACGAGCAGTACTTC.

V usage is TRBV15 and J usage is TRBJ1-1; D remains ambiguous. With 2 bases removed from V and 1 base from J, the gap between germline ends came to 8 bases. The length of the CDR3 is 14 residues. Germline CDR1 is LNHNV and CDR2 is YYDKDF (reference sequence). The CDR3: CATSRLNKNTEAFF. For the CDR3, the DNA is TGTGCCACCAGCAGACTCAATAAGAACACTGAAGCTTTCTTT. Using reference TRBV15 and TRBJ1-1 for the parts outside the CDR3, the full variable domain is DAMVIQNPRYQVTQFGKPVTLSCSQTLNHNVMYWYQQKSSQAPKLLFHYYDKDFNNEADTPDNFQSRRPNTSFCFLDIRSPGLGDTAMYLCATSRLNKNTEAFFGQGTRLTVV.

The chain uses TRBV5-6 and TRBJ2-2; D unresolved. CDR3 length: 12 residues. CDR1 is SGHDT, CDR2 YYEEEE, per germline. V was shortened by 2 bases and J by 4 bases, with 3 bases between the two germline ends. CDR3 coding DNA: TGTGCCAGCAGCTTAATCACCGGGGAGCTGTTTTTT. Residues: CASSLITGELFF.

This chain links TRBV3-1 (or the pseudogene TRBV3-2) with TRBJ2-7; possibly TRBD1 or TRBD2 for D (6 bases each). The CDR3 is made up of 17 amino acids. V lost 0 bases and J lost 7, with 22 bases in between. CDR1 is LGHDT, CDR2 YNNKEL, per germline (reference sequence). CDR3 region: CASSQESKGGGRREQYF. In nucleotides, the CDR3 is TGTGCCAGCAGCCAAGAGAGCAAGGGGGGCGGTCGTCGGGAGCAGTACTTC.

DNA of the CDR3: TGTGCCAGCGAGGGGTGGACGAACACTGAAGCTTTCTTT. Protein product: CASEGWTNTEAFF. The J gene is TRBJ1-1, the V gene TRBV7-9, with TRBD1 as a possible D gene (5 bases). Per germline, CDR1 SEHNR and CDR2 FQNEAQ (reference sequence). CDR3 length equals 13 residues. V lost 8 bases, J lost 1 base, and 11 bases lay in between.

CDR3 bases: TGTGCCAGCAGTTTTAGACAGGGGTACGAGCAGTACTTC. This translates into CASSFRQGYEQYF. The chain couples TRBV12-3 or TRBV12-4 to TRBJ2-7; TRBD1 matches 8 bases. The ends lost 3 bases at V and 4 bases at J; junction bases unmatched: 2. CDR3 size: 13 residues.

The genes are TRBV6-5 and TRBJ2-1; 8 bases agree with TRBD1. This CDR3 region has 15 residues. With 6 bases clipped from V and 8 bases from J, the junction kept 12 bases outside the gene matches. Germline lookup yields CDR1 MNHEY and CDR2 SVGAGI. This CDR3 reads CASRGARGLVDEQFF. CDR3 in DNA: TGTGCCAGCAGGGGGGCCAGGGGGCTTGTCGATGAGCAGTTCTTC.

The chain carries TRBV29-1 and TRBJ2-2; TRBD1 agrees at 7 bases. This CDR3 spans 15 amino acids. After removal of 6 bases from V and 3 bases from J, the junction contained 10 bases not matched to a gene. Germline V gives CDR1 SQVTM, CDR2 ANQGSEA. The CDR3 reads CSVMNVTGYTGELFF. Here the CDR3 DNA reads TGCAGCGTGATGAACGTGACAGGGTACACCGGGGAGCTGTTTTTT.

This clone showed up just once. The CDR3 protein is CASSQGSISETQYF. The CDR3 nucleotides read TGTGCCAGCAGCCAAGGGTCAATCTCAGAGACCCAGTACTTC. The chain carries TRBV14 and TRBJ2-5; D ambiguous. The CDR3 runs 14 residues. Germline CDR1 SGHDN, CDR2 FVKESK. V lost 1 base and J 4 bases, leaving 10 bases between the germline ends.

The chain has TRBV10-2 and TRBJ1-5; TRBD1 is a possible D gene (6 bases). The CDR3 consists of 13 residues. Germline CDR1 reads WSHSY; CDR2 reads SAAADI. V was pared by 6 bases and J by 6 bases, with 12 bases between. CDR3 nucleotides: TGCGCCAGCAGGCCCGAGGGGGGTCAGCCCCAGCATTTT. Amino acid sequence: CASRPEGGQPQHF.